The rows below give T cell receptor beta chains drawn from one sample of a study of blood T cell repertoires in COVID-19. Profiling relied on immunoSEQ multiplex PCR, and the TCRdb table lists in-frame clones only, not all of them. The repertoire holds some 140,000 clones, with around 90% as singletons. Sequencing input: peripheral blood. Receptors originate from a man aged 50 to 60 with acute or convalescent COVID-19. The CDR3 runs from the conserved cysteine through the conserved F or W. D genes are given only for firm matches. A clone size is listed for some rows: how often the clone was seen (once, few, many), or a class if it is expanded.

d_call clone_size j_call v_call cdr3_aa cdr3_nt
TRBD1 - TRBJ2-7 TRBV15 CATSTLPRDRTYEQYF TGTGCCACCAGCACCCTACCCCGGGACAGAACCTACGAGCAGTACTTC
- - TRBJ2-5 TRBV18 CASSPVSGQETQYF TGTGCCAGCTCACCAGTGAGCGGTCAAGAGACCCAGTACTTC
- - TRBJ1-5 TRBV7-9 CASSLGPEVVQPQHF TGTGCCAGCAGCTTAGGCCCGGAGGTGGTTCAGCCCCAGCATTTT
TRBD1 - TRBJ1-5 TRBV4-3 CASSQDGTGGQPQHF TGCGCCAGCAGCCAAGATGGGACAGGGGGTCAGCCCCAGCATTTT
TRBD1 - TRBJ2-3 TRBV6-2/TRBV6-3 CASSSGQGSTDTQYF TGTGCCAGCAGCTCCGGACAGGGGAGCACAGATACGCAGTATTTT
TRBD1 - TRBJ1-5 TRBV10-3 CAISEQGGNQPQHF TGTGCCATCAGTGAACAGGGGGGCAATCAGCCCCAGCATTTT
- - TRBJ1-1 TRBV12-3/TRBV12-4 CASSFLRTEAFF TGTGCCAGCAGTTTTTTGCGTACTGAAGCTTTCTTT
TRBD1 once TRBJ1-6 TRBV6-5 CASRGQASYNSPLHF TGTGCCAGCAGGGGACAGGCCTCCTATAATTCACCCCTCCACTTT
- - TRBJ2-1 TRBV18 CASSPTHIGAGHNEQFF TGTGCCAGCTCACCTACTCATATTGGGGCCGGGCACAATGAGCAGTTCTTC
- - TRBJ1-3 TRBV5-8 CASSLGQGNTIYF TGTGCCAGCAGCTTGGGACAGGGAAACACCATATATTTT
TRBD1 - TRBJ1-5 TRBV4-1 CASSPFGQGRISSNQPQHF TGCGCCAGCAGCCCCTTCGGACAGGGGAGAATCAGTAGCAATCAGCCCCAGCATTTT
- - TRBJ1-1 TRBV19 CASSIDRGNTEAFF TGTGCCAGTAGTATAGACAGGGGGAACACTGAAGCTTTCTTT
TRBD1 once TRBJ2-2 TRBV18 CASSRQGTNTGELFF TGTGCCAGCTCACGACAGGGGACGAACACCGGGGAGCTGTTTTTT
- - TRBJ2-5 TRBV18 CASSPRGAHQETQYF TGTGCCAGCTCACCGCGTGGGGCCCACCAAGAGACCCAGTACTTC
- - TRBJ1-3 TRBV9 CASSVDLSSGNTIYF TGTGCCAGCAGCGTAGATCTCAGCTCTGGAAACACCATATATTTT
- once TRBJ1-4 TRBV16 CASSRTGLPEGLFF TGTGCCAGCAGCCGCACGGGACTCCCGGAGGGACTGTTTTTT
- - TRBJ1-2 TRBV6-5 CASSQDGYTF TGTGCCAGCAGTCAGGATGGCTACACCTTC
TRBD1 - TRBJ1-1 TRBV23-1 CASSREADRGCTEAFF TGCGCCAGCAGTAGGGAAGCCGACAGGGGTTGCACTGAAGCTTTCTTT
TRBD1 few TRBJ2-5 TRBV7-2 CASSLVGTGSFHQETQYF TGTGCCAGCAGCTTAGTTGGGACAGGGTCTTTCCACCAAGAGACCCAGTACTTC
- - TRBJ2-1 TRBV24-1 CATSDLGSYNEQFF TGTGCCACCAGTGATTTGGGGAGCTACAATGAGCAGTTCTTC
TRBD2 - TRBJ2-1 TRBV4-2 CASSTSGRGNEQFF TGTGCCAGCAGTACTAGCGGGAGAGGGAATGAGCAGTTCTTC
- once TRBJ2-7 TRBV7-2 CASSLGGSGGYEQYF TGTGCCAGCAGCTTAGGGGGTAGCGGAGGGTACGAGCAGTACTTC
TRBD1 few TRBJ2-7 TRBV5-1 CASSPGQGVNEQYF TGCGCCAGCAGCCCGGGACAGGGGGTGAACGAGCAGTACTTC
- - TRBJ1-3 TRBV18 CASSVDRSSGNTIYF TGTGCCAGCTCAGTTGACCGGAGCTCTGGAAACACCATATATTTT
TRBD1 - TRBJ2-2 TRBV29-1 CSVERGTATGELFF TGCAGCGTTGAGAGAGGGACAGCAACCGGGGAGCTGTTTTTT
- once TRBJ2-5 TRBV6-5 CASSYGGEETQYF TGTGCCAGCAGTTACGGAGGCGAAGAGACCCAGTACTTC
TRBD1 - TRBJ1-6 TRBV30 CAWSRQGPSPLHF TGTGCCTGGAGTCGACAGGGACCTTCACCCCTCCACTTT
TRBD1 - TRBJ1-1 TRBV6-5 CASSSLTGPGTEAFF TGTGCCAGCAGTTCCCTGACAGGGCCAGGGACTGAAGCTTTCTTT
- - TRBJ1-6 TRBV19 CASSIAILTGIQGSPLHF TGTGCCAGTAGTATAGCTATTCTAACCGGAATACAGGGTTCACCCCTCCACTTT
TRBD1 - TRBJ1-2 TRBV24-1 CATSDGDRGLSGYTF TGTGCCACCAGTGATGGAGACAGGGGATTATCTGGCTACACCTTC
TRBD1 - TRBJ1-5 TRBV27 CASSSRSGTGVGQPQHF TGTGCCAGCAGTTCGCGGTCAGGGACAGGGGTCGGCCAGCCCCAGCATTTT
- - TRBJ2-1 TRBV9 CASSVAGIYNEQFF TGTGCCAGCAGCGTCGCGGGAATCTACAATGAGCAGTTCTTC
TRBD1 - TRBJ1-2 TRBV28 CASRVGQGASYYGYTF TGTGCCAGCAGGGTGGGACAGGGGGCCTCCTACTATGGCTACACCTTC
TRBD2 - TRBJ2-1 TRBV7-9 CASSVSGRGLHEQFF TGTGCCAGCAGCGTAAGCGGGAGGGGACTGCATGAGCAGTTCTTC
- - TRBJ1-4 TRBV7-9 CASSLEPLRTNEKLFF TGTGCCAGCAGCTTAGAGCCCCTGAGGACTAATGAAAAACTGTTTTTT